This T cell receptor (beta chain) was recorded in a study of blood T cell repertoires in COVID-19. Study details: The United States, Italy and Spain supplied acute and convalescent COVID-19 samples. PBMCs, B-cell-depleted T cells, or T cells were the source of the cDNA or gDNA that made up the material.

V shed 4 bases and J shed 4 bases, with 17 bases lying between them. This CDR3 spans 15 amino acids. CDR1 is SGHDT, CDR2 YYEEEE, per germline. In the study's own analysis: The authors estimated nucleated cell counts from reference gene primer amplification. Repertoires were generated with immunoSEQ multiplex PCR, while TCRdb's copy carries only in-frame clones and drops some. The V and J calls and clone size are taken from that table; D and trimming were inferred from the DNA. The data hold 150,000 or so clones, with roughly 80% observed a single time. V and J are TRBV5-6 and TRBJ1-1; D might be TRBD1 (5 bases). The source of this sequence is a woman between 45 and 65 years old with active or convalescent COVID-19. The sample comprised peripheral blood. The CDR3 region is CASSIRSGVATEAFF. The CDR3 DNA is TGTGCCAGCAGCATCCGATCGGGGGTCGCCACTGAAGCTTTCTTT.